This TCR beta chain was recorded in a study of cytomegalovirus exposure and HLA in healthy donors. Study overall: As an earlier analysis found, around 190 million T cells yielded about 120 million unique TCR beta sequences. Study-wide points: Several of the most significant clusters appeared linked to common viral pathogens, based on a later analysis. Indistinguishability led to the exclusion of some V segments, TRBV6-2 and TRBV6-3 included. High sensitivity and specificity were reportedly achieved when the classifier diagnosed cytomegalovirus status.

With regard to this clone: The antigen remains unidentified.

60 Vbeta and 13 Jbeta primers were used in PCR. The protocol was immunoSEQ multiplex PCR, while the TCRdb copy is restricted to in-frame clones and leaves out a portion. This table has 150,000 to 200,000 clones, over 60% appearing once. Germline CDR1 SGHVS, CDR2 FNYEAQ. The CDR3 is 14 amino acids. V was pared by 3 bases and J by 7 bases, with 4 bases of the junction left unmatched. This sequence originates from a woman aged 40 to 50 in good health and CMV-seronegative. Sample: PBMCs. The V and J genes are TRBV7-6 and TRBJ2-2; the match to TRBD1 covers 8 bases. DNA of the CDR3: TGTGCCAGCAGCTTCCAGGGGGCGAGCGGGGAGCTGTTTTTT. Its translation: CASSFQGASGELFF.